The rows below give T cell receptor beta chains drawn from one sample of a study of Ad26.COV2.S vaccination and SARS-CoV-2 variants. Repertoires were generated with immunoSEQ multiplex PCR, while TCRdb's copy carries only in-frame clones and drops some. This sample has a few hundred thousand clones; 80% to 90% occur once, and the top ten carry roughly 3.2%. The sample here was peripheral blood, taken in a trial of Ad26.COV2.S vaccine versus placebo. These receptors were taken from a person aged 18-65 years who received the Ad26.COV2.S COVID-19 vaccine or a placebo. The conserved cysteine and the conserved F or W are not part of the CDR3 here.

TRBJ1-2	TRBV19	ASSTPTRNYGYT
TRBJ2-3	TRBV5-1	ASSLGNARDTQY
TRBJ2-7	TRBV29-1	SVATGGEQY
TRBJ1-2	TRBV27	ASSWGPGFFNYGYT
TRBJ2-7	TRBV29-1	SVGFGTFSEQY
TRBJ2-5	TRBV4-1	ASSPRGLSQETQY
TRBJ1-4	TRBV6-5	ASTRSGGGEKLF
TRBJ1-6	TRBV9	ASSVRDRGDSPLH
TRBJ2-3	TRBV25-1	ATTGWGVGTDTQY
TRBJ1-1	TRBV19	ASSIGRERTEAF
TRBJ2-5	TRBV18	ASSRGVKTQY
TRBJ1-2	TRBV19	ASSIPETGNGYT
TRBJ1-5	TRBV4-1	ASSLRAGVPQPQH
TRBJ1-5	TRBV10-3	AISEYGAGDQPQH
TRBJ2-2	TRBV5-8	ASRVASGLAGGRTGELF
TRBJ1-2	TRBV7-3	ASSFNYGYT
TRBJ2-7	TRBV4-1	ASSHTERSSYEQY
TRBJ2-7	TRBV14	ASSQGTANYEQY
TRBJ1-1	TRBV2	ASSEAMDNYLEAF
TRBJ2-5	TRBV6-2/TRBV6-3	ASSLRQPQETQY
TRBJ1-2	TRBV14	ASSQGAYGYT
TRBJ2-2	TRBV2	ASSGPGLAGKAGELF
TRBJ1-1	TRBV2	ASKKRQTMNTEAF
TRBJ2-1	TRBV6-5	ALRGSSYNEQF
TRBJ1-1	TRBV4-3	ASSQDSAWNTEAF
TRBJ2-7	TRBV9	ASSLDSSYEQY
TRBJ2-2	TRBV5-4	ASSSPLGDTGELF
TRBJ1-5	TRBV4-3	ASSQDVAGQPQH
TRBJ1-5	TRBV7-2	ASSVRGDQPQH
TRBJ2-1	TRBV11-2	ASSPGTAYNEQF
TRBJ2-1	TRBV5-1	ASSLGLEQF
TRBJ1-1	TRBV12-3/TRBV12-4	ASSLPEGGAF
TRBJ2-1	TRBV7-6	ASSPIAGRGNEQF
TRBJ2-1	TRBV24-1	ATGTSGNNEQF
TRBJ1-3	TRBV25-1	ASSEDMNSGNTIY
TRBJ2-5	TRBV10-3	AISVTSGGTQETQY
TRBJ2-5	TRBV18	ASSPGTVQETQY
TRBJ2-3	TRBV19	ASSMIKDTQY
TRBJ2-5	TRBV11-2	ASSLGVASGDQETQY
TRBJ2-7	TRBV12-5	ASGLEWTIEQY
TRBJ2-7	TRBV9	ASSVEDKFYEQY
TRBJ2-7	TRBV4-1	ASSPPGSSYEQY
TRBJ1-6	TRBV7-8	ASSPRQGSSYNSPLH
TRBJ2-1	TRBV9	ASSTRLAGGRSSYNEQF
TRBJ1-3	TRBV7-2	ASSLGGISGNTIY
TRBJ2-3	TRBV5-6	ASSHQLAGGQADTQY
TRBJ2-6	TRBV6-2/TRBV6-3	TSSLDSSGANVLT
TRBJ1-6	TRBV6-1	ASSEGSSYNSPLH
TRBJ2-5	TRBV5-1	ASSLIMTSGGRETQY
TRBJ1-5	TRBV6-5	ASRGQGYQPQH
TRBJ1-1	TRBV4-2	ASSQDSGPYTEAF
TRBJ1-1	TRBV7-9	ASSLGTGTANTEAF
TRBJ2-2	TRBV9	ASSADAGELF